A selection of T cell receptor beta chains follows, all from one sample in a study of cytomegalovirus exposure and HLA in healthy donors. The repertoire was sequenced with immunoSEQ multiplex PCR; TCRdb's copy has only in-frame clones and lacks some. The profile covers about 160,000 clones, with roughly 72% appearing a single time and about 1% taken by the ten largest. Sequencing was performed on PBMCs. The receptor source for this set is a woman aged 40 to 50 in good health and CMV-seronegative. Both conserved end residues are part of each CDR3.

v_call: TRBV30
cdr3_aa: CAWSVNGWGRTENTGELFF

v_call: TRBV5-1
cdr3_aa: CASSLEGLSSGANVLTF

v_call: TRBV5-1
cdr3_aa: CASSIPGLAGDSNEQFF

v_call: TRBV13
cdr3_aa: CASSLRRLATDTQYF

v_call: TRBV21-1
cdr3_aa: CASSSRTSGVWRSTDTQYF

v_call: TRBV18
cdr3_aa: CASSPTNPMTSEGYTF

v_call: TRBV7-8
cdr3_aa: CASSPTGGVNQPQHF

v_call: TRBV10-3
cdr3_aa: CAISRLAGAGELFF

v_call: TRBV11-3
cdr3_aa: CASTLGLAGPNEQFF

v_call: TRBV5-1
cdr3_aa: CASSLSGTDTQYF

v_call: TRBV6-6
cdr3_aa: CASSDLGQGEDGYTF

v_call: TRBV9
cdr3_aa: CASSVGGLALNEQFF

v_call: TRBV7-8
cdr3_aa: CASSQQVDSGYEQYF

v_call: TRBV2
cdr3_aa: CASTIGLGLGYNEQFF

v_call: TRBV5-1
cdr3_aa: CASAQGANEKLFF

v_call: TRBV5-4
cdr3_aa: CASSFDRGYNEQFF

v_call: TRBV11-3
cdr3_aa: CASSLEVGAVYEQYF

v_call: TRBV10-3
cdr3_aa: CAIRDSPSSGNTIYF

v_call: TRBV10-3
cdr3_aa: CAISETDRAGYGYTF

v_call: TRBV5-4
cdr3_aa: CASSPQQPTGELFF

v_call: TRBV6-1
cdr3_aa: CSSGREYEQYF

v_call: TRBV7-9
cdr3_aa: CASSPRTSGDTQYF

v_call: TRBV5-1
cdr3_aa: CASSPRGETQYF

v_call: TRBV5-1
cdr3_aa: CASSPTENYGYTF

v_call: TRBV25-1
cdr3_aa: CASSEGTAGWGSPLHF

v_call: TRBV10-3
cdr3_aa: CAISPGQNNEQFF

v_call: TRBV7-2
cdr3_aa: CASSLQWSGGAYEQYF

v_call: TRBV6-5
cdr3_aa: CASSYGEDNEQFF

v_call: TRBV10-3
cdr3_aa: CAISDPRLGSNNEQFF

v_call: TRBV29-1
cdr3_aa: CSAGTGTGMGNTIYF

v_call: TRBV5-4
cdr3_aa: CASSYPEYSQTQYF

v_call: TRBV5-6
cdr3_aa: CASNIGGPDTQYF

v_call: TRBV7-9
cdr3_aa: CASSQGGQGEKLFF

v_call: TRBV6-1
cdr3_aa: CASSVRDRDSNQPQHF

v_call: TRBV7-9
cdr3_aa: CASSLLTGVYTF

v_call: TRBV5-1
cdr3_aa: CASSTRDRVHEQYF

v_call: TRBV27
cdr3_aa: CASSLEGGLEAFF

v_call: TRBV7-7
cdr3_aa: CASSLSGNNEQFF

v_call: TRBV28
cdr3_aa: CASSFVGDGNQPQHF

v_call: TRBV7-9
cdr3_aa: CASSFNSLPNEQFF